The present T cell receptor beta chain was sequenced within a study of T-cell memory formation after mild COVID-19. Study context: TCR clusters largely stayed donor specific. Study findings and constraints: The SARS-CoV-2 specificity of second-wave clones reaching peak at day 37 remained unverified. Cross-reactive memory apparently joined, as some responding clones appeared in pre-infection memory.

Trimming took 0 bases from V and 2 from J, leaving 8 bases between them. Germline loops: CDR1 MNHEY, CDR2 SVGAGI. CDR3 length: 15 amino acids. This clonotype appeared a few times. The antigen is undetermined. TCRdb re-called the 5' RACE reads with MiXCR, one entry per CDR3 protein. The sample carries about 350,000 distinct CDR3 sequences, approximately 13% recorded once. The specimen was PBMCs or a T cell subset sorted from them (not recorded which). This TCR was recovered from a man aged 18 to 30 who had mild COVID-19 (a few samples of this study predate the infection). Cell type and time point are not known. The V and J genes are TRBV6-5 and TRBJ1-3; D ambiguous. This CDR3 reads CASSYSAGTGNTIYF. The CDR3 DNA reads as TGTGCCAGCAGTTACTCGGCGGGAACTGGAAACACCATATATTTT.